This T cell receptor beta chain was captured by sequencing in a study of immune characterization of retroperitoneal liposarcoma. A few counts support this clonotype. TCRdb reanalysed the PCR reads using MiXCR and keeps one entry per CDR3 protein. This table holds about 10,000 distinct CDR3 sequences, about 30% found once. The germline V gene encodes CDR1 MNHNS and CDR2 SASEGT. Deletions cut 5 bases from V and 7 bases from J, with 18 bases between. CDR3 length equals 15 residues. This chain joins TRBV6-1 and TRBJ2-1; D is possibly TRBD2 (7 bases). Input material: tumor tissue. The TCR was taken from a female donor with retroperitoneal liposarcoma. The CDR3 loop is CASSYGGGGGNEQFF. The CDR3 nucleotides read TGTGCCAGCAGTTATGGGGGGGGCGGGGGAAATGAGCAGTTCTTC.